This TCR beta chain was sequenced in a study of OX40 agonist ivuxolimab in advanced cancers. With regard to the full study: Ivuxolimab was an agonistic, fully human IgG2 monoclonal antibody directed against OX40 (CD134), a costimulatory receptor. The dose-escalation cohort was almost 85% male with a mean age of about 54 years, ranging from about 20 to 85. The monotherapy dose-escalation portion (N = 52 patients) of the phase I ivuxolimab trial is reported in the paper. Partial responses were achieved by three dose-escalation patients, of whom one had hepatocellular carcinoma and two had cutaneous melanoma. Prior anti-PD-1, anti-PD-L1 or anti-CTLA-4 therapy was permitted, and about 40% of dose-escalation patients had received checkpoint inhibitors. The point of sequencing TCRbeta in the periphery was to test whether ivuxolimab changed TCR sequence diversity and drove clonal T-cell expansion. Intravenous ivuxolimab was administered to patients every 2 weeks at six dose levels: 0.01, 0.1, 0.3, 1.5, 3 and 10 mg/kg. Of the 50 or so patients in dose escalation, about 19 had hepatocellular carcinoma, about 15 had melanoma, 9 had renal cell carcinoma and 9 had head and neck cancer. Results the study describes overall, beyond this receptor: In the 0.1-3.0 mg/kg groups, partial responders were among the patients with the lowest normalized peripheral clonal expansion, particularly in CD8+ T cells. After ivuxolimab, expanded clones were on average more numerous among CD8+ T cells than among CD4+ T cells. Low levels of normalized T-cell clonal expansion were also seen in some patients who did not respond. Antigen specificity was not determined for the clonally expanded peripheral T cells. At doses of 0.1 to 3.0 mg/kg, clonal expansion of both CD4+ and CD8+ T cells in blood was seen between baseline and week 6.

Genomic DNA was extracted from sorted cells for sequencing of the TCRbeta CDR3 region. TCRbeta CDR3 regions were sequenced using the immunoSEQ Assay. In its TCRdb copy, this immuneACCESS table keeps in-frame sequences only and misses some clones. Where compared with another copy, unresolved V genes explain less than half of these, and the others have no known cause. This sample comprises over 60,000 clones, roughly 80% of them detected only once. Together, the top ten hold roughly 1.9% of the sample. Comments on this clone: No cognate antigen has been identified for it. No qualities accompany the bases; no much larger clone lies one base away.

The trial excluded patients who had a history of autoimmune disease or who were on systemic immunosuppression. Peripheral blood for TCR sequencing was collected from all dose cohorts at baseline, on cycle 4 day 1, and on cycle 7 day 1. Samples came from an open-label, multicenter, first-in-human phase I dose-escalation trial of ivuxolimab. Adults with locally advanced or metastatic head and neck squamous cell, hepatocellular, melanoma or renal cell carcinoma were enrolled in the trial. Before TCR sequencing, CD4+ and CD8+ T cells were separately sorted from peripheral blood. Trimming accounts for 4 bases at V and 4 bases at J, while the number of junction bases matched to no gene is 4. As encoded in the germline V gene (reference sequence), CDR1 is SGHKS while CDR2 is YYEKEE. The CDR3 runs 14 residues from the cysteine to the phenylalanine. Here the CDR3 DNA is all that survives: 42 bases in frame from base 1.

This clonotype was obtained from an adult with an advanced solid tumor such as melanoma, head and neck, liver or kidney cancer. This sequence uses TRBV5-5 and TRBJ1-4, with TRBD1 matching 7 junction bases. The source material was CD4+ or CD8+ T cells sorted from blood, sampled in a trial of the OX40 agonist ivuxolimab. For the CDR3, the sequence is CASSRGQNNEKLFF. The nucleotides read TGTGCCAGCAGCCGGGGACAGAATAATGAAAAACTGTTTTTT.